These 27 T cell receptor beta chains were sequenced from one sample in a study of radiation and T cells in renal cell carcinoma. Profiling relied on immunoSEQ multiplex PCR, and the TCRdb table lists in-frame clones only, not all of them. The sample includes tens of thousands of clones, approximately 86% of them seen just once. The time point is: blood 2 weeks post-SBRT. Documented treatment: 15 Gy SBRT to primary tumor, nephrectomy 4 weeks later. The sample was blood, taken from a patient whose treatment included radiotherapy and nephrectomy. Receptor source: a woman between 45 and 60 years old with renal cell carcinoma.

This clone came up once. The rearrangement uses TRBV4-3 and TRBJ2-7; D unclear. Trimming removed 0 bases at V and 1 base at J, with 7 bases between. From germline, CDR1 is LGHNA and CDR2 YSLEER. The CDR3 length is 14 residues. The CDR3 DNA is TGCGCCAGCAGCCAAGACAGCCTATCCTACGAGCAGTACTTC. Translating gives CASSQDSLSYEQYF.

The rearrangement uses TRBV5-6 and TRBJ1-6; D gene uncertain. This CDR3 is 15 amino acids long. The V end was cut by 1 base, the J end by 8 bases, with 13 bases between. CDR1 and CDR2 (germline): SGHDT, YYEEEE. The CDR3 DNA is TGTGCCAGCAGCTTGAATTATAGGTATTATTCACCCCTCCACTTT. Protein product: CASSLNYRYYSPLHF.

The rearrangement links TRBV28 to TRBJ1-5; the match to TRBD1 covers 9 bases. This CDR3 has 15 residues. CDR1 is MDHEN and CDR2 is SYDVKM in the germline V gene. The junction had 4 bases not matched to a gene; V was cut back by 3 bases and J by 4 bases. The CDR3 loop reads CASSFVGTGNQPQHF. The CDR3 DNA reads TGTGCCAGCAGTTTCGTAGGGACAGGGAATCAGCCCCAGCATTTT.

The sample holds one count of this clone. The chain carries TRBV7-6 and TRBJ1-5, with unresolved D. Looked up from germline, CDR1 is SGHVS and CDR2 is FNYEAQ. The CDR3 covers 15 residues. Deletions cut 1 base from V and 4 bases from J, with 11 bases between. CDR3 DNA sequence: TGTGCCAGCAGCTTAGGTCCAGTGCCTAATCAGCCCCAGCATTTT. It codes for CASSLGPVPNQPQHF. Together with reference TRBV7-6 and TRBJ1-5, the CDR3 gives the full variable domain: GAGVSQSPRYKVTKRGQDVALRCDPISGHVSLYWYRQALGQGPEFLTYFNYEAQQDKSGLPNDRFSAERPEGSISTLTIQRTEQRDSAMYRCASSLGPVPNQPQHFGDGTRLSIL.

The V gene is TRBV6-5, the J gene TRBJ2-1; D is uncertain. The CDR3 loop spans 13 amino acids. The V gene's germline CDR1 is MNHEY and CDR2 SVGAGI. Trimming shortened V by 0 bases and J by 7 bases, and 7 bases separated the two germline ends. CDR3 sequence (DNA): TGTGCCAGCAGTTACTCGAAACTAAATGAGCAGTTCTTC. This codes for CASSYSKLNEQFF.

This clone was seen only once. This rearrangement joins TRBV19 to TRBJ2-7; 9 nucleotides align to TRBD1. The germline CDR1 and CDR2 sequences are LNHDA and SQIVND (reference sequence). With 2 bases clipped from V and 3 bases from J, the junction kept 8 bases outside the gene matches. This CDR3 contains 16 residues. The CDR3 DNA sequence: TGTGCCAGTAGTATACCTTGGACAGGGGATATCTACGAGCAGTACTTC. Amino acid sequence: CASSIPWTGDIYEQYF. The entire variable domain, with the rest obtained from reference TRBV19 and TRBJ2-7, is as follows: DGGITQSPKYLFRKEGQNVTLSCEQNLNHDAMYWYRQDPGQGLRLIYYSQIVNDFQKGDIAEGYSVSREKKESFPLTVTSAQKNPTAFYLCASSIPWTGDIYEQYFGPGTRLTVT.

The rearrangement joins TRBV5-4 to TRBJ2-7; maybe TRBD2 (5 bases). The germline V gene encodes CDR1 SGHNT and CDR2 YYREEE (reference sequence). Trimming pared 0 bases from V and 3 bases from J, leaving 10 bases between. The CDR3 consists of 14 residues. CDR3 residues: CASSLESEDYEQYF. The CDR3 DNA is TGTGCCAGCAGCTTGGAGTCGGAGGACTACGAGCAGTACTTC.

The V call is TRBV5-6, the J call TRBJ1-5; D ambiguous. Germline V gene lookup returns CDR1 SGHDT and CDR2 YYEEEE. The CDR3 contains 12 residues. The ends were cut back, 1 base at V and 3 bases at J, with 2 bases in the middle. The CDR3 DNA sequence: TGTGCCAGCAGCTTGATCAATCAGCCCCAGCATTTT. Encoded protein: CASSLINQPQHF.

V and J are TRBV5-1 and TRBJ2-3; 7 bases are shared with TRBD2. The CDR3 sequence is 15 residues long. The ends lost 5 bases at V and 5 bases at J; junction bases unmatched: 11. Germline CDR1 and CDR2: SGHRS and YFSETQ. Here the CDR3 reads CASRLMGGKEDTQYF. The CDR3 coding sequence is TGCGCCAGCAGACTAATGGGGGGGAAAGAAGATACGCAGTATTTT.

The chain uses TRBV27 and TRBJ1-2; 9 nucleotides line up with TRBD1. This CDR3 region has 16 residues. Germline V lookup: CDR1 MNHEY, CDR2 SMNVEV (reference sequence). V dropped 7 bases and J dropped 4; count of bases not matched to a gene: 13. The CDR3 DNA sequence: TGTGCCAGCAAATACCGGCCGGGACAGGGAATCTATGGCTACACCTTC. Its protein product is CASKYRPGQGIYGYTF.

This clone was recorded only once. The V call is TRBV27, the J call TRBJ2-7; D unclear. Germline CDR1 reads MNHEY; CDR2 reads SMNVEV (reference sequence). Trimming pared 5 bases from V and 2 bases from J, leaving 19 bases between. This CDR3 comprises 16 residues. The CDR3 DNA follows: TGTGCCAGCAGTCCTTCGGTTTTCGGCAGGACCTACGAGCAGTACTTC. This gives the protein CASSPSVFGRTYEQYF.

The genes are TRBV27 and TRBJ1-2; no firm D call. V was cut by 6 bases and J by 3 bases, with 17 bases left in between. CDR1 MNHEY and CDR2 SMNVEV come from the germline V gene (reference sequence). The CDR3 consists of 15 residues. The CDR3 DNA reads TGTGCCAGCAGCCTCCGCCTCGGGCAGCACTATGGCTACACCTTC. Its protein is CASSLRLGQHYGYTF.

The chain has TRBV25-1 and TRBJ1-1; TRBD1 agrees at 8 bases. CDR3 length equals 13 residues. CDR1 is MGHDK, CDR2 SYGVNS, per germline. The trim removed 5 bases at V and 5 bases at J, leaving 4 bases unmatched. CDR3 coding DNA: TGTGCCAGCAGTACCGGACAGGGAACTGAAGCTTTCTTT. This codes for CASSTGQGTEAFF.

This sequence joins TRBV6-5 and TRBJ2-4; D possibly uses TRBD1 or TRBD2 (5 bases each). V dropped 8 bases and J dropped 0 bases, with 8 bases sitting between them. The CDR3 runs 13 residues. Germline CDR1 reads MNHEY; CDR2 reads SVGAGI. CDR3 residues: CASGGIAKNIQYF. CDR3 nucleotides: TGTGCCAGCGGGGGAATAGCCAAAAACATTCAGTACTTC.

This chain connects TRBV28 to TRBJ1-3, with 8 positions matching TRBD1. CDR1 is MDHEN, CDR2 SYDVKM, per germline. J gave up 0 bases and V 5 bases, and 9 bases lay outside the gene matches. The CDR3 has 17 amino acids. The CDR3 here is CASSPRTGTSSGNTIYF. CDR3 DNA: TGTGCCAGCAGTCCAAGGACAGGGACGAGCTCTGGAAACACCATATATTTT.

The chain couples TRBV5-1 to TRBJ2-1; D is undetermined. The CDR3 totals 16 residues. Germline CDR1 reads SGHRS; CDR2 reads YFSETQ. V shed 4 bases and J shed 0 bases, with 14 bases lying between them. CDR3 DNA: TGCGCCAGCAGCCCGGTTATCACCAGCTCCTACAATGAGCAGTTCTTC. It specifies CASSPVITSSYNEQFF.

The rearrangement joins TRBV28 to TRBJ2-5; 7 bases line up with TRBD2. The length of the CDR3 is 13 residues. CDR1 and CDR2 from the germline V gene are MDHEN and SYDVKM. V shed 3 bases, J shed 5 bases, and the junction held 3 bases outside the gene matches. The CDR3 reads CASSLGRAETQYF. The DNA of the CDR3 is TGTGCCAGCAGTTTGGGGAGGGCGGAGACCCAGTACTTC.

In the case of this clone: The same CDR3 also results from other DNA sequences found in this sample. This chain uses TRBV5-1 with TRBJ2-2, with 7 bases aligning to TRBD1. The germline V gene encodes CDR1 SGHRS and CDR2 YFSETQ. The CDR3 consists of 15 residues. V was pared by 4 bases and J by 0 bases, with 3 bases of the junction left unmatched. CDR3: CASSLGTANTGELFF. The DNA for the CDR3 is TGCGCCAGCAGCCTGGGGACAGCGAACACCGGGGAGCTGTTTTTT.

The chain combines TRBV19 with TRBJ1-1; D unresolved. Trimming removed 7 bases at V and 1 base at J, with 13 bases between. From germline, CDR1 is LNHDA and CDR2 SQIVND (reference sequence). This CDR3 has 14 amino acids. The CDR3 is CASTVWSGNTEAFF. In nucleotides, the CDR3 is TGTGCCAGTACCGTGTGGAGCGGGAACACTGAAGCTTTCTTT.

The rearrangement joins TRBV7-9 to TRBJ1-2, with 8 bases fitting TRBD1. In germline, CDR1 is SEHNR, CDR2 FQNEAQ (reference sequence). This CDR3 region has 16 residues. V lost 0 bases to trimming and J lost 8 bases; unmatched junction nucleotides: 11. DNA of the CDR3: TGTGCCAGCAGCTTAGCGGCGACAGGGGATATGTTGGGCTACACCTTC. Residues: CASSLAATGDMLGYTF.

The CDR3 protein is CASSLVGTGETQYF. The CDR3 DNA sequence: TGTGCCAGCAGCTTAGTAGGGACAGGGGAGACCCAGTACTTC. This chain uses TRBV7-9 with TRBJ2-5, with 9 positions matching TRBD1. The CDR3 spans 14 residues. Germline V gives CDR1 SEHNR, CDR2 FQNEAQ (reference sequence). V trimming: 1 base; J trimming: 5 bases; junction bases outside the gene matches: 2.

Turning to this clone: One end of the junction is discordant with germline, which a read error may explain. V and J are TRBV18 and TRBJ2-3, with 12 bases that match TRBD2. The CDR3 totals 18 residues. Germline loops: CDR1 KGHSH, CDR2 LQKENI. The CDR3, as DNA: TGTGCCAGCTCCCCACTTACTAGCGGGGGGCCCGTAACGGATACGCAGTATTTT. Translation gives CASSPLTSGGPVTDTQYF.

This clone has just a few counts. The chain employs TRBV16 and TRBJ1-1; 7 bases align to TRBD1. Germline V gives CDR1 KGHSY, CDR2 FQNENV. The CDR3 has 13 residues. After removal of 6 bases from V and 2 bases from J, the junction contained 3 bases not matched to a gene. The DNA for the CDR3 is TGTGCCAGCAGTCGACAGGGAAACACTGAAGCTTTCTTT. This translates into CASSRQGNTEAFF.

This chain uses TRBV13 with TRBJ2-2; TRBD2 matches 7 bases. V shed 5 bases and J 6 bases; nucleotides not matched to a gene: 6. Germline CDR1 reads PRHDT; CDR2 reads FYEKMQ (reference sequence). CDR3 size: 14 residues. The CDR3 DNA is TGTGCCAGCAGCCCCCCGGGGGGTGCCGGGGAGCTGTTTTTT. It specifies CASSPPGGAGELFF. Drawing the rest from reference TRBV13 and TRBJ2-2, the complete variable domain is AAGVIQSPRHLIKEKRETATLKCYPIPRHDTVYWYQQGPGQDPQFLISFYEKMQSDKGSIPDRFSAQQFSDYHSELNMSSLELGDSALYFCASSPPGGAGELFFGEGSRLTVL.

CDR3 protein: CASSFIGNTEAFF. CDR3 DNA sequence: TGTGCCAGCAGCTTCATCGGAAACACTGAAGCTTTCTTT. The chain has TRBV11-1 and TRBJ1-1; D gene unclear. CDR1 and CDR2 from the germline V gene are SGHAT and FQDESV (reference sequence). The CDR3 length is 13 residues. V lost 3 bases and J 2 bases, leaving 7 bases between the germline ends.

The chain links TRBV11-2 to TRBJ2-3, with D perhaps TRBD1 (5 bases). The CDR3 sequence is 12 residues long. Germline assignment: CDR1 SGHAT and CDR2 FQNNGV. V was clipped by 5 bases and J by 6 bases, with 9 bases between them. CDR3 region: CASSQGRDTQYF. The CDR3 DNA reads TGTGCCAGCAGCCAGGGCAGGGATACGCAGTATTTT.

In nucleotides, the CDR3 is TGCGCCAGCAGCCAAGATATTAGGACAGATACGCAGTATTTT. Translation gives CASSQDIRTDTQYF. J is TRBJ2-3 and V is TRBV4-3; the D is unclear. Germline V gene data show CDR1 as LGHNA and CDR2 as YSLEER. CDR3 length: 14 residues. The V and J ends lost 0 bases and 3 bases respectively, with 7 bases between them.